This section outlines one TCR beta chain sequence together with its context. This clone's antigen is unknown. No base-level quality is on record; no much larger clone is a single base apart. The patients picked for sequencing were ones in whom flow cytometry had shown an expansion of CD8+CD57+ cells. Severe acquired aplastic anemia was diagnosed in all patients according to International Study of Aplastic Anemia and Agranulocytosis and Camitta criteria. No therapy had been received by the patients at the time of blood sampling. TCR repertoires of sorted CD4+ and CD8+ blood T cells from severe aplastic anemia patients and healthy subjects were deep-sequenced in the study. Patients were enrolled in the USA under clinicaltrials.gov protocols 00001620, 01623167, 00001397, 00071045, 00081523 and 00961064. Ficoll-Paque density gradient centrifugation was used to isolate peripheral blood mononuclear cells. CD4+ and CD8+ T cells were sorted by FACS or magnetic beads before DNA extraction.

The germline V gene specifies LGHNA as CDR1 and YNFKEQ as CDR2. At the junction V is shortened by 5 bases and J by 5 bases, with 15 bases in between. Counted from cysteine to phenylalanine, this CDR3 has 14 amino acids. The only DNA kept is the CDR3, 42 bases in frame from the first base. This sample was included in a study of CD8+CD57+ T cells in acquired aplastic anemia (dated by TCRdb to the late 2010s). Notes on the research overall: DNA extracted from sorted CD4+ and CD8+ cells had a mean of approximately 3.3 ug, with a range of about 0.2 to 30 ug. CD8+CD57+ expansion was defined as frequency above the mean frequency observed in healthy subjects.

Profiling of TCR beta VDJ combinations and CDR3 sequences used genomic DNA as the template. An Illumina HiSeq 2000 was used for TCR repertoire sequencing. On the authors' methods: Repertoire assessment relied on Simpson's diversity index, CDR3 size and DJ length profiles, and TRBV/TRBJ rearrangement plots. Whichever DNA sequence was most abundant in the deep sequencing data was defined as the immunodominant clone. CDR3 amino acid sequences were screened for sharing across subjects and were compared with published repertoires and the VDJdb database. TCRdb reprocessed the public reads (quality trimming at Q25 with fastp, clone calling with MiXCR) and kept in-frame beta chains. Records with the same CDR3 protein are collapsed into one entry carrying the most frequent genes and DNA. These V and J calls derive from TCRdb rather than the authors' analysis. The table for this sample lists roughly 190,000 distinct CDR3 sequences; approximately 50% of them were counted only once. The biggest ten clones account for 8% to 10% of the sample.

The investigation overall reported the following: Patients and healthy controls showed no significant difference in CD8+ Simpson's diversity (P=0.060). Although some 28 CD8+ CDR3 sequences were shared by patients and controls, these sequences appeared highly expressed in patients and within the immunodominant clones of patients.

The origin of this receptor is a human donor with aplastic anemia. Sample: sorted CD4+, CD8+, or CD8+CD57+ T cells (not recorded which) from PBMCs. Recombination linked TRBV4-2 to TRBJ1-2; no D segment can be confidently identified. The DNA is TGTGCCAGCAGCTTGGGAGGGAGTCGGTATGGCTACACCTTC. The encoded protein is CASSLGGSRYGYTF.